This passage covers 5 T cell receptor beta chains from one sample sequenced in a study of Tregs in tolerant kidney transplant recipients. Profiled with immunoSEQ multiplex PCR; TCRdb holds only in-frame clones, not every one. The sample contains around 16,000 clones, roughly 92% of which appear only once. Sequenced material: CD8+ T cells from blood. The source of these receptors is a human donor in good health.

V is TRBV7-6 and J is TRBJ2-7; D is uncertain. This CDR3 has 15 amino acids. The V gene's germline CDR1 is SGHVS and CDR2 FNYEAQ. Trimming stripped 1 base from V and 0 bases from J, with 10 bases between. The CDR3 spells CASSLEDGFSYEQYF. CDR3 DNA: TGTGCCAGCAGCTTAGAGGATGGATTCTCCTACGAGCAGTACTTC. Combining the CDR3 with reference TRBV7-6 and TRBJ2-7 gives the whole variable domain GAGVSQSPRYKVTKRGQDVALRCDPISGHVSLYWYRQALGQGPEFLTYFNYEAQQDKSGLPNDRFSAERPEGSISTLTIQRTEQRDSAMYRCASSLEDGFSYEQYFGPGTRLTVT.

The gene calls are TRBV27 and TRBJ2-5; D possibly uses TRBD1 or TRBD2 (5 bases each). CDR3 length: 14 amino acids. V was trimmed by 2 bases and J by 3 bases, leaving 10 bases between them. CDR1 MNHEY and CDR2 SMNVEV come from the germline V gene (reference sequence). CDR3 protein: CASSLGVGEETQYF. The CDR3 region has the DNA TGTGCCAGCAGTTTAGGGGTGGGGGAAGAGACCCAGTACTTC.

The CDR3 loop reads CASSLKGGGHEQYF. The CDR3 nucleotides read TGTGCCAGCAGCCTCAAGGGTGGGGGACACGAGCAGTACTTC. This rearrangement joins TRBV14 to TRBJ2-7, with D perhaps matching TRBD1 or TRBD2 (5 bases each). The CDR3 loop spans 14 amino acids. CDR1 and CDR2 (germline): SGHDN, FVKESK. The V end was cut by 4 bases, the J end by 5 bases, with 15 bases between.

The CDR3 DNA reads TGTGCCAGCAGCTTATTGGGGACCCTCACAGATACGCAGTATTTT. Translation gives CASSLLGTLTDTQYF. This rearrangement joins TRBV7-9 to TRBJ2-3; D possibly matches TRBD1 or TRBD2 (5 bases each). Germline-derived CDR1 and CDR2 are SEHNR and FQNEAQ (reference sequence). V gave up 2 bases and J gave up 2 bases, with 11 bases separating them. CDR3 length: 15 amino acids.

This sequence joins TRBV4-2 and TRBJ2-1; D is ambiguous. The CDR3 has 14 residues. CDR1 LGHNA and CDR2 YNFKEQ come from the germline V gene. The V end was cut by 4 bases, the J end by 10 bases, with 17 bases between. The CDR3 DNA reads TGTGCCAGCAGCCTCCCCGGTGTGCCTGGCGAGCAGTTCTTC. It yields the protein CASSLPGVPGEQFF.